The source of this T cell receptor (beta chain) is a study of a mutant IDH1 vaccine in newly diagnosed glioma. Study-wide background: The first vaccination came 4-6 weeks after radiotherapy alone, or with temozolomide cycles. The sex distribution of treated patients was around 62% male and about 38% female, with a mean age of roughly 40 years. Former treatment meant radiotherapy, temozolomide, or both; the majority had gotten both. General study findings and limits: Among top peripheral T cell clonotypes, changes seemed unrelated to pseudoprogression.

To note about this clone: Its antigen is currently unknown.

Trimming shortened V by 1 base and J by 0 bases, and 10 bases separated the two germline ends. This CDR3 comprises 15 residues. Germline values: CDR1 GTSNPN, CDR2 SVGIG (reference sequence). The time point denotes: week 47, end of study. All doses held 300 ug of mutant IDH1 20-mer peptide, with topical imiquimod. Assay: immunoSEQ multiplex PCR; the TCRdb copy retains only in-frame clones and omits some. This table has 56,000 or so clones, roughly 72% appearing once. This receptor was obtained from a woman aged 40 to 55 with glioma. Some clones in this sample may be carry-over from other donors' samples. The genes are TRBV30 and TRBJ2-1; D unclear. The sequencing used PBMCs, collected from a glioma patient whose treatment included an IDH1 peptide vaccine. For the CDR3, the DNA is TGTGCCTGGAGTGGTGGCCTGAGCTCCTACAATGAGCAGTTCTTC. Residues: CAWSGGLSSYNEQFF. The full variable domain, rest sourced from reference TRBV30 and TRBJ2-1, is SQTIHQWPATLVQPVGSPLSLECTVEGTSNPNLYWYRQAAGRGLQLLFYSVGIGQISSEVPQNLSASRPQDRQFILSSKKLLLSDSGFYLCAWSGGLSSYNEQFFGPGTRLTVL.